This is a list of T cell receptor beta chains from one sample in a study of cytomegalovirus exposure and HLA in healthy donors. The assay was immunoSEQ multiplex PCR, and TCRdb's table has in-frame clones only and misses some. The sample includes 150,000 to 200,000 clones, around 86% of them seen just once. The specimen sequenced was PBMCs. The source is a man aged 18-30 years in good health and CMV-seropositive. The CDR3 runs from the conserved cysteine through the conserved F or W. The D gene is left open where the match is weak. Clone size is given for some rows only: seen once, a few or many times, or a class if the clone is expanded.

TRBV4-3	TRBJ1-2	NA	NA	CASSQDAGARVYTF	TGCGCCAGCAGCCAAGATGCCGGCGCTCGGGTCTACACCTTC
TRBV28	TRBJ1-2	NA	NA	CASSLAASGDNGYTF	TGTGCCAGCAGTTTAGCGGCCTCGGGAGATAATGGCTACACCTTC
TRBV5-4	TRBJ2-7	NA	NA	CASSLTMSYEQYF	TGTGCCAGCAGCTTGACAATGTCCTACGAGCAGTACTTC
TRBV10-3	TRBJ2-1	NA	NA	CAISILTGLVPSSYNEQFF	TGTGCCATCAGCATCCTGACAGGACTTGTCCCGAGCTCCTACAATGAGCAGTTCTTC
TRBV20-1	TRBJ2-3	NA	NA	CSAEPGDTQYF	TGCAGTGCTGAACCCGGGGATACGCAGTATTTT
TRBV7-2	TRBJ2-1	NA	few	CASSRLPPPSDEQFF	TGTGCCAGCAGCCGACTCCCGCCCCCCTCCGATGAGCAGTTCTTC
TRBV7-2	TRBJ2-5	TRBD2	few	CASSPPGLAGRETQYF	TGTGCCAGCAGCCCGCCAGGGCTAGCGGGCCGGGAGACCCAGTACTTC
TRBV9	TRBJ1-2	NA	NA	CASSARVSDYGYTF	TGTGCCAGCAGCGCCAGGGTATCGGACTATGGCTACACCTTC
TRBV19	TRBJ2-1	NA	NA	CASSTGLASNEQFF	TGTGCCAGTAGTACGGGACTGGCTTCCAATGAGCAGTTCTTC
TRBV9	TRBJ2-7	TRBD1	NA	CASSANTGTGIGYEQYF	TGTGCCAGCAGCGCAAACACCGGGACAGGGATCGGCTACGAGCAGTACTTC
TRBV7-9	TRBJ2-5	TRBD2	NA	CASSLLGAGYQETQYF	TGTGCCAGCAGCTTATTAGGAGCGGGGTACCAAGAGACCCAGTACTTC
TRBV27	TRBJ2-1	TRBD2	NA	CASSHAGDGFNEQFF	TGTGCCAGCAGTCATGCGGGGGACGGTTTCAATGAGCAGTTCTTC
TRBV4-2	TRBJ1-2	NA	medium-sized	CASSQEETAAYGYTF	TGTGCCAGCAGCCAAGAGGAAACAGCCGCCTATGGCTACACCTTC
TRBV5-5	TRBJ2-7	TRBD2	NA	CASRLGSGAYEQYF	TGTGCCAGCAGGCTGGGTAGCGGGGCCTACGAGCAGTACTTC
TRBV9	TRBJ2-2	NA	NA	CASSVWQVGTGELFF	TGTGCCAGCAGCGTTTGGCAAGTTGGCACCGGGGAGCTGTTTTTT
TRBV15	TRBJ2-2	TRBD2	NA	CATSSYGLAGGAAGELFF	TGTGCCACCAGCTCCTATGGACTAGCGGGAGGAGCGGCCGGGGAGCTGTTTTTT
TRBV4-1	TRBJ2-2	TRBD2	NA	CASSQGGGLNRELFF	TGCGCCAGCAGCCAAGGGGGGGGTCTGAATCGGGAGCTGTTTTTT
TRBV27	TRBJ1-2	TRBD1	NA	CASSPGGAAGYTF	TGTGCCAGCAGTCCAGGGGGCGCGGCTGGCTACACCTTC
TRBV27	TRBJ2-7	TRBD1	NA	CASTISDRVNEQYF	TGTGCCAGCACTATTTCAGACAGGGTCAACGAGCAGTACTTC
TRBV19	TRBJ2-3	TRBD2	NA	CASSRRGVPFYDTQYF	TGTGCCAGTAGTCGGCGGGGGGTTCCCTTTTACGATACGCAGTATTTT